The present T cell receptor (beta chain) was sequenced within a study of blood T cells in healthy people across ages. The study's findings and limits: What prevented conclusive comparison of naive and antigen-experienced cells was that PBMCs were unsorted. A roughly linear age-dependent decrease characterized TCR beta diversity per million T cells. The study lacked donor CMV status, which possibly confounded expanded clonotype changes.

A sample-barcoded 5' primer and a J-beta primer mix were used in a second PCR of roughly 6 to 11 cycles. One entry per CDR3 protein results from TCRdb running MiXCR on the 5' RACE reads. Found here are 1.5 million to 2 million distinct CDR3 sequences, about 28% of them singletons; the top ten hold about 8%. The authors extracted at least 6 micrograms of total RNA per sample. V lost 0 bases to trimming and J lost 8 bases, with 13 bases between them. CDR1 is KGHSY, CDR2 FQNENV, per germline. This CDR3 has 14 residues. For this clonotype: The antigen is undetermined.

V gene TRBV16 combines with J gene TRBJ1-2; maybe TRBD1 (6 bases). This TCR came from a woman in her twenties or thirties in good health. Input material: blood. The CDR3 nucleotides are TGTGCCAGCAGCCAATCGGTGGGGGCTGGCGGCTACACCTTC. Its translation: CASSQSVGAGGYTF.